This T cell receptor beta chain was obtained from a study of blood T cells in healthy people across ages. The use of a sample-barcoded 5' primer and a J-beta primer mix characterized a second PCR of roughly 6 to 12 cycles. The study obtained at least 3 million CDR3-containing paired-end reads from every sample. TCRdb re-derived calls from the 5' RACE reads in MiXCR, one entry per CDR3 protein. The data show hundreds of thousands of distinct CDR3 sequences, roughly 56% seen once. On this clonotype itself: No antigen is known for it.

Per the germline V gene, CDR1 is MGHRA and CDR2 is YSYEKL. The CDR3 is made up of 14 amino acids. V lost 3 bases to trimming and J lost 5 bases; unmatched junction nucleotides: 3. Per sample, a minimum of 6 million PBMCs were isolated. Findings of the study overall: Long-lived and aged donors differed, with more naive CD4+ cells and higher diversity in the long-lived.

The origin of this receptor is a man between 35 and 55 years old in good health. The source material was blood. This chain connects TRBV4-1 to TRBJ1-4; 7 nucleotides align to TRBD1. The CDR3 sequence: CASSQDRPNEKLFF. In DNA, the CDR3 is TGCGCCAGCAGCCAGGACAGGCCCAATGAAAAACTGTTTTTT.